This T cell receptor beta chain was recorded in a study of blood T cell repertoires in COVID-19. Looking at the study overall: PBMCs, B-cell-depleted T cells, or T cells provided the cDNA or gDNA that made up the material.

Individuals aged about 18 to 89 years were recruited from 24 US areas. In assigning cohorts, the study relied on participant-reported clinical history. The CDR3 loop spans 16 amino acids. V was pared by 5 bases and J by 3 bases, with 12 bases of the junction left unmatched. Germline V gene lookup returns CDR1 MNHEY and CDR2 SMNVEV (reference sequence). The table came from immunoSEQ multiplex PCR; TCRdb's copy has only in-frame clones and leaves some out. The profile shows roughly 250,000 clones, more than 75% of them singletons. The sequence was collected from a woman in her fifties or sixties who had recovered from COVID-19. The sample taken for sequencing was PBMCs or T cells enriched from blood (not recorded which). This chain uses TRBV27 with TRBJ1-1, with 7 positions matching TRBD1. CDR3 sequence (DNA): TGTGCCAGCAGTCGGTTTAAGGGGGCGCCGGACACTGAAGCTTTCTTT. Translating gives CASSRFKGAPDTEAFF.